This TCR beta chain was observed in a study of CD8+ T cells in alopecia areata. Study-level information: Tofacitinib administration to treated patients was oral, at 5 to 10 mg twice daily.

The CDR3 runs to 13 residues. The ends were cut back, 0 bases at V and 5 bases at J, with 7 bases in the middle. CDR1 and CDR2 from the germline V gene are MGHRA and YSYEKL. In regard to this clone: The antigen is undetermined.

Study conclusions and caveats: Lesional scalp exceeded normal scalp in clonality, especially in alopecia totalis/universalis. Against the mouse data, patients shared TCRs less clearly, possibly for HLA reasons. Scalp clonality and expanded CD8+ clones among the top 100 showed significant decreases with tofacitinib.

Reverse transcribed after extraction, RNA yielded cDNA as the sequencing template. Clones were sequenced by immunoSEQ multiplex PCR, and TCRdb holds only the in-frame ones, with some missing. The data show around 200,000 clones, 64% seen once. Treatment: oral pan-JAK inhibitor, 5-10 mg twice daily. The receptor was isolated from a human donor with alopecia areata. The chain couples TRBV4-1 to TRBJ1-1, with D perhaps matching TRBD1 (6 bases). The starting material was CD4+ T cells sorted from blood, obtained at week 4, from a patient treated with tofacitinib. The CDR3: CASSQEGGTEAFF. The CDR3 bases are TGCGCCAGCAGCCAAGAAGGGGGGACTGAAGCTTTCTTT.